These 23 T cell receptor beta chains were all obtained from the same sample, sequenced in a study of post-analysis software for immune sequencing data (dated by TCRdb to between 2014 and 2017). The sample's time point, from its label and the paper: second blood draw from one MS patient after hematopoietic stem cell transplantation. The library relied on PCR. The sequencing machine was an Illumina HiSeq 2500. To reduce PCR and sequencing biases, unique molecular identifiers were built into the TCR beta cDNA libraries. TCRdb applied fastp at Q25 and MiXCR to the public reads, then kept only in-frame beta chains. For every CDR3 protein sequence, its rows merge into one entry that carries the most common genes and DNA. The sample table records under 200,000 distinct CDR3 sequences; under 40% of these occur just once. The ten top clones hold 25% to 35% of the sample. The sample here was blood, taken after autologous hematopoietic stem cell transplantation. These TCRs come from a girl aged 10 to 17 with multiple sclerosis. Donor details come from another sample of the same person, matched by shared clones.

In the case of this clonotype: This could be a read error, since a much larger clone is one nucleotide away. The chain links TRBV9 to TRBJ2-4, with D maybe TRBD2 (6 bases). This CDR3 is built from 14 residues. In germline, CDR1 is SGDLS, CDR2 YYNGEE. In DNA form, the CDR3 reads TGTGCCAGCAGCGCTGCGGGGCCCGCGAACATTCAGGACTTC. It translates to CASSAAGPANIQDF. The full variable domain, in which reference TRBV9 and TRBJ2-4 provide the parts outside the CDR3, is DSGVTQTPKHLITATGQRVTLRCSPRSGDLSVYWYQQSLDQGLQFLIQYYNGEERAKGNILERFSAQQFPDLHSELNLSSLELGDSALYFCASSAAGPANIQDFGAGTRLSVL.

The CDR3 loop reads CASSLGDSYGYTF. CDR3 bases: TGTGCCAGCAGCTTAGGGGACAGTTATGGCTACACCTTC. This rearrangement joins TRBV7-3 to TRBJ1-2; 7 nucleotides align to TRBD1. The CDR3 has 13 amino acids. V was pared by 2 bases and J by 5 bases, with 2 bases of the junction left unmatched. Germline CDR1 SGHTA, CDR2 FQGTGA.

This clonotype has only a few counts. The chain combines TRBV5-1 with TRBJ2-3; 10 bases match TRBD2. Trimming took 1 base from V and 5 from J; bases not matched to a gene: 7. Germline assignment: CDR1 SGHRS and CDR2 YFSETQ. The CDR3 consists of 16 residues. CDR3 in DNA: TGCGCCAGCAGCTTGACCAGCGGGAGGGCCGGAGATACGCAGTATTTT. This encodes CASSLTSGRAGDTQYF.

V and J are TRBV7-9 and TRBJ2-5; D remains unclear. V was clipped by 1 base and J by 1 base, with 13 bases between them. The germline gives CDR1 SEHNR, CDR2 FQNEAQ (reference sequence). The CDR3 extends over 16 amino acids. The chain's CDR3 is CASSLGMWARQETQYF. CDR3 DNA: TGTGCCAGCAGCTTAGGAATGTGGGCACGCCAAGAGACCCAGTACTTC. Based on the CDR3 plus reference TRBV7-9 and TRBJ2-5, the full variable domain is DTGVSQNPRHKITKRGQNVTFRCDPISEHNRLYWYRQTLGQGPEFLTYFQNEAQLEKSRLLSDRFSAERPKGSFSTLEIQRTEQGDSAMYLCASSLGMWARQETQYFGPGTRLLVL.

The genes are TRBV28 and TRBJ2-7; no reliable D call. The CDR3 consists of 11 residues. V was shortened by 8 bases and J by 2 bases, with 7 bases between the two germline ends. Germline V gene data show CDR1 as MDHEN and CDR2 as SYDVKM. The CDR3 DNA reads as TGTGCCAGCGAAGGAACCTACGAGCAGTACTTC. Encoded protein: CASEGTYEQYF. Using reference TRBV28 and TRBJ2-7 for the parts outside the CDR3, the full variable domain is DVKVTQSSRYLVKRTGEKVFLECVQDMDHENMFWYRQDPGLGLRLIYFSYDVKMKEKGDIPEGYSVSREKKERFSLILESASTNQTSMYLCASEGTYEQYFGPGTRLTVT.

This clonotype was counted at least ten times. The chain links TRBV28 to TRBJ2-7; D unclear. This CDR3 is 14 amino acids long. Trimming removed 4 bases at V and 1 base at J, with 11 bases between. Germline assignment: CDR1 MDHEN and CDR2 SYDVKM. The CDR3 coding sequence is TGTGCCAGCAGTTCCCCGGACCCATCCTACGAGCAGTACTTC. It specifies CASSSPDPSYEQYF. Full variable domain (remainder filled in from reference TRBV28 and TRBJ2-7): DVKVTQSSRYLVKRTGEKVFLECVQDMDHENMFWYRQDPGLGLRLIYFSYDVKMKEKGDIPEGYSVSREKKERFSLILESASTNQTSMYLCASSSPDPSYEQYFGPGTRLTVT.

This clonotype was seen a single time. The CDR3 sequence is CSAPQGARTKAFF. In DNA form, the CDR3 reads TGCAGTGCTCCACAGGGGGCGCGGACTAAAGCTTTCTTT. The rearrangement uses TRBV20-1 and TRBJ1-1, with 9 bases aligning to TRBD1. V was pared by 5 bases and J by 9 bases, with 10 bases of the junction left unmatched. CDR3 length: 13 residues. Germline V gives CDR1 DFQATT, CDR2 SNEGSKA (reference sequence).

The V gene is TRBV7-2, the J gene TRBJ2-1; no firm D call. The J call could be wrong; TRBJ2-7 is a better fit for the DNA end. The germline CDR1 and CDR2 sequences are SGHTA and FQGNSA. The CDR3 is made up of 12 amino acids. The CDR3 DNA reads TGTGCCAGCAGCCCCGTGGGTGATGAGCAGTACTTC. Translated, it gives CASSPVGDEQYF.

CDR3 coding DNA: TGCGCCAGCTCCAGGGGGCAGTATGAAAAACTGTTTTTT. Residues: CASSRGQYEKLFF. The V call is TRBV5-1, the J call TRBJ1-4; 8 nucleotides line up with TRBD1. The germline V gene has CDR1 SGHRS and CDR2 YFSETQ. J gave up 6 bases and V 7 bases, and 5 bases lay outside the gene matches. The CDR3 has 13 amino acids.

The rearrangement links TRBV10-3 to TRBJ1-5; 8 bases line up with TRBD1. The germline gives CDR1 ENHRY, CDR2 SYGVKD. Trimming cost V 5 bases and J 3 bases; bases outside gene matches: 6. The CDR3 sequence is 15 residues long. The CDR3 DNA follows: TGTGCCATCAGTCCGACAGGGGCCACCAATCAGCCCCAGCATTTT. Amino acids: CAISPTGATNQPQHF.

The table lists this clonotype with a few counts. The chain couples TRBV12-3 or TRBV12-4 to TRBJ2-7; 11 bases agree with TRBD2. CDR3 length: 14 residues. Trimming at V came to 6 bases and at J to 9 bases, leaving 10 bases not matched to a gene. DNA for the CDR3: TGTGCCAGCAGCCCCGGGACTAGCGGAAGAGTGCAGTACTTC. Encoded protein: CASSPGTSGRVQYF.

The rearrangement joins TRBV25-1 to TRBJ2-7; 9 positions match TRBD1. This CDR3 contains 16 residues. Germline V lookup: CDR1 MGHDK, CDR2 SYGVNS. J lost 1 base, V lost 1 base, and 5 bases had no gene match. In DNA form, the CDR3 reads TGTGCCAGCAGTGAATCGGGGACAGGGTGGTCCTACGAGCAGTACTTC. Translation gives CASSESGTGWSYEQYF.

The chain has TRBV21-1 and TRBJ2-7. TRBV21-1 is a documented pseudogene. The CDR3 sequence is 15 residues long. In DNA form, the CDR3 reads TGTGCCAGCAGGAGTTTAAGTGGTTTGCCCTACGAGCAGTACTTC. Its protein is CASRSLSGLPYEQYF.

This clonotype came up a few times. The genes are TRBV7-9 and TRBJ1-1, with unresolved D. The CDR3 has 11 amino acids. Per germline, CDR1 SEHNR and CDR2 FQNEAQ (reference sequence). Trimming took off 1 base at V and 6 bases at J, with 3 bases between the two ends. The CDR3 coding sequence is TGTGCCAGCAGCTTAGTAGCTGAAGCTTTCTTT. Its protein is CASSLVAEAFF.

The chain carries TRBV13 and TRBJ2-7; 10 nucleotides agree with TRBD2. CDR1 is PRHDT and CDR2 is FYEKMQ in the germline V gene (reference sequence). This CDR3 has 15 residues. With 4 bases clipped from V and 4 bases from J, the junction kept 7 bases outside the gene matches. The CDR3 sequence is CASSSRLAGVYEQYF. DNA of the CDR3: TGTGCCAGCAGCTCACGGCTAGCGGGGGTGTACGAGCAGTACTTC.

V is TRBV3-1 and J is TRBJ1-1; D remains ambiguous. Germline V gene lookup returns CDR1 LGHDT and CDR2 YNNKEL (reference sequence). This CDR3 region has 13 residues. The V end lost 0 bases, the J end lost 2 bases, and 4 bases lay between the germline ends. This CDR3 is CASSQDPNTEAFF. The CDR3 nucleotides are TGTGCCAGCAGCCAAGACCCAAACACTGAAGCTTTCTTT.

The rearrangement uses TRBV29-1 and TRBJ2-3, with 10 bases lining up with TRBD2. This CDR3 is 14 amino acids long. Germline-derived CDR1 and CDR2 are SQVTM and ANQGSEA. V was clipped by 4 bases and J by 4 bases; unmatched bases: 5. CDR3 loop: CSVASGRAADTQYF. The CDR3 DNA reads as TGCAGCGTTGCAAGCGGGAGGGCCGCAGATACGCAGTATTTT.

This clonotype was detected many times. This chain uses TRBV6-2 or TRBV6-3 with TRBJ2-7, with a tentative D call TRBD2 (7 bases). Trimming stripped 7 bases from V and 3 bases from J, with 16 bases between. Germline-derived CDR1 and CDR2 are MNHEY and SVGEGT. The CDR3 is 14 residues long. The CDR3 DNA is TGTGCCAGCACCCGACTAGCAGGGGACTACGAGCAGTACTTC. This gives the protein CASTRLAGDYEQYF.

This clonotype was counted many times. This chain joins TRBV10-3 and TRBJ2-7; weak D call: TRBD1 (5 bases). The CDR3 is 15 amino acids. Germline lookup yields CDR1 ENHRY and CDR2 SYGVKD. The V and J ends lost 3 bases and 4 bases respectively, with 16 bases between them. In DNA form, the CDR3 reads TGTGCCATCAGTGATGACAGCGACAATATTTACGAGCAGTACTTC. It encodes CAISDDSDNIYEQYF.

This clonotype was recorded many times. V and J are TRBV7-8 and TRBJ2-7; no clear D gene. V lost 1 base, J lost 1 base, and 8 bases lay in between. Germline lookup yields CDR1 SGHVS and CDR2 FQNEAQ. The length of the CDR3 is 14 residues. In DNA form, the CDR3 reads TGTGCCAGCAGCTTAGGAGCAGGTTCCTACGAGCAGTACTTC. This codes for CASSLGAGSYEQYF. Filled out from reference TRBV7-8 and TRBJ2-7, the complete variable domain reads GAGVSQSPRYKVAKRGQDVALRCDPISGHVSLFWYQQALGQGPEFLTYFQNEAQLDKSGLPSDRFFAERPEGSVSTLKIQRTQQEDSAVYLCASSLGAGSYEQYFGPGTRLTVT.

In its sample, this clonotype was seen a few times. CDR3 DNA sequence: TGTGCCAGCAGCAAAGGCGACAGTGAGCAGTTCTTC. Amino acids: CASSKGDSEQFF. The chain joins TRBV21-1 to TRBJ2-1. TRBV21-1 has pseudogene status. The CDR3 loop spans 12 amino acids.

This clonotype appeared a few times. This sequence joins TRBV7-9 and TRBJ2-1; no reliable D call. The CDR3 consists of 11 residues. The germline V gene encodes CDR1 SEHNR and CDR2 FQNEAQ (reference sequence). V shed 1 base and J shed 8 bases, with 3 bases lying between them. The CDR3: CASSLEDEQFF. DNA of the CDR3: TGTGCCAGCAGCTTAGAGGATGAGCAGTTCTTC. Using reference TRBV7-9 and TRBJ2-1 for the parts outside the CDR3, the full variable domain is DTGVSQNPRHKITKRGQNVTFRCDPISEHNRLYWYRQTLGQGPEFLTYFQNEAQLEKSRLLSDRFSAERPKGSFSTLEIQRTEQGDSAMYLCASSLEDEQFFGPGTRLTVL.

The table lists this clonotype with many counts. The J gene is TRBJ2-7, the V gene TRBV11-2, with TRBD1 identical over 7 bases. With 5 bases clipped from V and 3 bases from J, the junction kept 7 bases outside the gene matches. CDR1 SGHAT and CDR2 FQNNGV come from the germline V gene. The CDR3 is 14 amino acids. In DNA, the CDR3 is TGTGCCAGCAGCCCCCCGGGACAGCGCTACGAGCAGTACTTC. This gives the protein CASSPPGQRYEQYF.